These T cell receptor beta chains were read from a single sample in a study of T cells in localized non-small cell lung cancer. Sequencing was performed with immunoSEQ multiplex PCR; in TCRdb, only in-frame clones are kept and a portion is missing. The data contain roughly 50,000 clones, about 89% of them singletons. Sample: peripheral blood, taken before any cancer treatment. The receptors were sampled from a man between 40 and 70 years old with stage I lung adenocarcinoma. The conserved cysteine and the conserved F or W are not part of the CDR3 here. Each record gives: J gene, V gene, CDR3 protein.

>TRBJ2-3|TRBV28
ASSLQAGDTQY
>TRBJ2-7|TRBV7-9
ASSLERPLYEQY
>TRBJ2-1|TRBV5-1
ASSRNSGRAGYNEQF
>TRBJ2-2|TRBV6-5
ASSPYPHGELF
>TRBJ1-5|TRBV28
ASTLYSNQPQH
>TRBJ2-7|TRBV30
AWTGTSGRPLYEQY
>TRBJ1-2|TRBV5-1
ASSLGEPKYGYT
>TRBJ2-7|TRBV28
ASSLFGQVRYEQY
>TRBJ2-6|TRBV9
ASSVGGANVLT
>TRBJ2-7|TRBV29-1
SVSGTGDYEQY
>TRBJ1-1|TRBV7-3
ASSKQGLNTEAF
>TRBJ1-1|TRBV28
ASSLGAGSSLNTEAF
>TRBJ2-1|TRBV9
ASSASPLGEQF
>TRBJ2-6|TRBV4-2
ASSQDRAAGDVLT
>TRBJ2-6|TRBV19
ASSTVNVLT